Presented here are 4 T cell receptor beta chains from one specimen sequenced in a study of blood T cells in healthy people across ages (dated by TCRdb to about 2015). The protocol used for the library was 5' RACE. Sequenced on an Illumina HiSeq 2500. A second about 7 to 11 cycle PCR used a sample-barcoded 5' primer and a J-beta primer mix. TCRdb reprocessed the public reads (quality trimming at Q25 with fastp, clone calling with MiXCR) and kept in-frame beta chains. Rows matching on CDR3 protein sequence are summarized as one entry with the most common DNA and genes. For this sample there are roughly 1.6 million distinct CDR3 sequences; roughly a third appear just once. The top ten clonotypes cover around 11% of the sample. The sequenced sample was blood. These receptors came from a woman aged 25 to 39 in good health.

The rearrangement joins TRBV5-5 to TRBJ1-2; TRBD1 is a possible D gene (5 bases). This CDR3 has 14 residues. Trimming shortened V by 4 bases and J by 4 bases, and 14 bases separated the two germline ends. Germline loops: CDR1 SGHKS, CDR2 YYEKEE (reference sequence). CDR3 DNA sequence: TGTGCCAGCAGCCCCTGGAAGGGGACCTATGGCTACACCTTC. This codes for CASSPWKGTYGYTF.

In its sample, this clonotype was seen once. The chain combines TRBV18 with TRBJ2-5; D unclear. The assigned J gene may be wrong: the sequence end matches TRBJ2-7 better. The CDR3 runs to 15 residues. Germline V lookup: CDR1 KGHSH, CDR2 LQKENI. This CDR3 is CASSPRTASPSEQYF. The CDR3 DNA follows: TGTGCCAGCTCACCCCGGACGGCGAGTCCCTCCGAGCAGTACTTC.

The chain has TRBV20-1 and TRBJ1-2; TRBD1 matches at 9 bases. The ends lost 5 bases at V and 4 bases at J; junction bases unmatched: 8. From germline, CDR1 is DFQATT and CDR2 SNEGSKA (reference sequence). The CDR3 consists of 14 residues. The DNA of the CDR3 is TGCAGTGCTGGAGGGGACAGGGACCCCTATGGCTACACCTTC. Translation gives CSAGGDRDPYGYTF.

J is TRBJ2-1 and V is TRBV20-1; D is possibly TRBD1 (6 bases). The V gene's germline CDR1 is DFQATT and CDR2 SNEGSKA (reference sequence). The CDR3 sequence is 16 residues long. V lost 0 bases to trimming and J lost 7 bases, with 19 bases between them. The CDR3 is CSARDRGTPHGNEQFF. The CDR3 DNA follows: TGCAGTGCTAGAGATCGTGGGACACCCCACGGGAATGAGCAGTTCTTC.